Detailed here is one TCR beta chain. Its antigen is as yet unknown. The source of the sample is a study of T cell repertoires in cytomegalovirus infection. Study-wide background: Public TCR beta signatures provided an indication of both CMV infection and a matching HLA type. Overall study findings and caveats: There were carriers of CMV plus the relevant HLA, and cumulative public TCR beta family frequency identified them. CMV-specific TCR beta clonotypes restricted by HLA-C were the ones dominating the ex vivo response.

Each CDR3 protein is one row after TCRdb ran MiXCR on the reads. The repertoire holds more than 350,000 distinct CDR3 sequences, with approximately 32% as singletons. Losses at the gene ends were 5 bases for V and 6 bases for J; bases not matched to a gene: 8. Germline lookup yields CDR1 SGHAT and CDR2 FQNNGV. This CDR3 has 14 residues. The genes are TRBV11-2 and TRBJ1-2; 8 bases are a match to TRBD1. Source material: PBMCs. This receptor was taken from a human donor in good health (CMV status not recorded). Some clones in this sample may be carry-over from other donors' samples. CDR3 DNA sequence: TGTGCCAGCAGCCCCCGACAGGGGCTCGATGGCTACACCTTC. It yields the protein CASSPRQGLDGYTF.